The 2 T cell receptor beta chains listed next were all sequenced from one sample in a study of shared clonotypes between healthy human individuals (TCRdb year 2020). The library was generated by the immunoSEQ multiplex PCR assay. Imported from immuneACCESS, the table was reduced by TCRdb to in-frame sequences with V and J called. These copies leave out some clones; in studies compared against another copy, an unresolved V gene accounts for under half, and the cause of the remainder is not known. This sample lists some 120,000 clones; around 68% were detected once. The ten largest clonotypes hold roughly 24% of the sample. The specimen was memory CD8+ T cells sorted from blood. This sample's cell subset or site label indicates: CD45RO+ cells pooled with CCR7-negative TemRA cells. The origin of the receptors is a young woman in good health.

The chain is built from TRBV5-6 and TRBJ2-5; the D gene is possibly TRBD1 (6 bases). Germline V lookup: CDR1 SGHDT, CDR2 YYEEEE. The CDR3 extends over 18 amino acids. V lost 0 bases to trimming and J lost 0 bases, with 18 bases between them. CDR3 DNA sequence: TGTGCCAGCAGCTTGGGTACCCTCACAGGGCGGTACCAAGAGACCCAGTACTTC. Amino acid sequence: CASSLGTLTGRYQETQYF. Full variable domain (outside the CDR3, taken from reference TRBV5-6 and TRBJ2-5): DAGVTQSPTHLIKTRGQQVTLRCSPKSGHDTVSWYQQALGQGPQFIFQYYEEEERQRGNFPDRFSGHQFPNYSSELNVNALLLGDSALYLCASSLGTLTGRYQETQYFGPGTRLLVL.

The chain has TRBV6-5 and TRBJ2-1; maybe TRBD2 (6 bases). CDR1 is MNHEY, CDR2 SVGAGI, per germline. Trimming pared 2 bases from V and 7 bases from J, leaving 15 bases between. The CDR3 covers 15 residues. The CDR3: CASSYAGGADNEQFF. The CDR3 bases are TGTGCCAGCAGTTACGCAGGCGGGGCCGATAATGAGCAGTTCTTC.